The sequence of this TCR beta chain was determined in a study of identical twins. The CDR3 has 16 amino acids. V lost 5 bases to trimming and J lost 2 bases; unmatched junction nucleotides: 9. TCRdb redid the calling of the 5' RACE reads with MiXCR, one entry per CDR3 protein. The data show some 660,000 distinct CDR3 sequences, over 8.5% seen once. Study findings and constraints: Conclusions were based on cross-sectional statistical analysis, without following the same donors. Fewer insertions characterized abundant cord blood beta clonotypes, whereas memory repertoires showed none. Compared with unrelated sharing, twin-shared out-of-frame alpha sequences had more low-probability sequences. Beta out-of-frame sequences showed weaker excess sharing between twins.

Of note for this clonotype: Its antigen is undetermined.

Another study also made use of these data, one on yellow fever vaccine responses in identical twins.

This sequence originates from a woman younger than 30 in good health. The chain combines TRBV12-3 or TRBV12-4 with TRBJ2-5; 9 bases fit TRBD2. The sample was PBMCs. CDR3 in amino acids: CASSDTGLAGQETQYF. The CDR3 DNA is TGTGCCAGCAGTGATACCGGCCTAGCGGGGCAAGAGACCCAGTACTTC.